The clone carrying this T cell receptor (beta chain) has ten or more counts. What it binds is unknown. This sample is drawn from a study of glioma-infiltrating T cells. The CDR3 extends over 11 amino acids. V gave up 6 bases and J gave up 6 bases, with 8 bases separating them. Germline V gives CDR1 MNHEY, CDR2 SVGEGT. Overall study results and limits: Patients with low tissue-blood divergence carried a signature set of shared blood CDR3 motifs.

TCR alpha and beta CDR3 regions were amplified from RNA using iRepertoire nested multiplex PCR. TCRdb reprocessed the multiplex PCR reads with MiXCR, giving one entry per CDR3 protein. The table shows 300,000 to 450,000 distinct CDR3 sequences, with about 40% occurring only once. V and J are TRBV6-2 or TRBV6-3 and TRBJ1-2; D not resolved. The source material was glioma tissue, nonneoplastic brain tissue, or PBMCs (not recorded which). The TCR was taken from a human donor with low-grade glioma or glioblastoma, undergoing nonglioma brain surgery, or in good health (not recorded which). The CDR3, as DNA: TGTGCCAGCAGCCCCGGGAATGGCTACACCTTC. This sequence encodes CASSPGNGYTF.